Listed below are T cell receptor beta chains from one sample, sequenced in a study of blood T cells in healthy people across ages. TCRdb recomputed calls from the 5' RACE reads with MiXCR, one row per CDR3 protein. Here the sample spans some 1.7 million distinct CDR3 sequences, 28% being singletons. The sample taken for sequencing was blood. Every receptor here comes from a woman in her twenties or thirties in good health. Each CDR3 is given with its conserved first and last residue. Each record gives: clone size, D gene, V gene, J gene, CDR3 DNA, CDR3 protein. D genes are given only for firm matches. Clone size appears in some rows only: once, few, many, or a class for an expanded clone.

NA	NA	TRBV18	TRBJ1-1	TGTGCCAACTCACCGGGGGGTATGATGTCTGAAGCTTTCTTT	CANSPGGMMSEAFF
few	NA	TRBV12-3/TRBV12-4	TRBJ2-3	TGTGCCAGCAGTTGGTTGGTCGCGGGTAGCACAGATACGCAGTATTTT	CASSWLVAGSTDTQYF
few	NA	TRBV29-1	TRBJ2-1	TGCGGCGTTGTTCCGGGGTTTGTCTCCTACAATGAGCAGTTCTTC	CGVVPGFVSYNEQFF
NA	TRBD1	TRBV12-3/TRBV12-4	TRBJ1-5	TGTGCCAGCAGCGCGGACAGGGGGCTCGGTAGCAATCAGCCCCAGCATTTT	CASSADRGLGSNQPQHF
many	NA	TRBV5-1	TRBJ2-7	TGCGCCAGCAGCTTGGAAGCCTCCTACGAGCAGTACTTC	CASSLEASYEQYF
many	NA	TRBV12-3/TRBV12-4	TRBJ2-4	TGTGCCAGCAGCTTGCGCGGTTTAGCCAAAAACATTCAGTACTTC	CASSLRGLAKNIQYF
NA	TRBD1	TRBV20-1	TRBJ2-7	TGCAGTGCTATTGAGGGGGCCCACTACGAGCAGTACTTC	CSAIEGAHYEQYF
many	NA	TRBV4-2	TRBJ2-5	TGTGCCAGCAGCCGCACCCTAGATGGGAGAGAGACCCAGTACTTC	CASSRTLDGRETQYF
NA	NA	TRBV5-1	TRBJ2-2	TGCGCCAGCAGCGACTCGGGCACCGGGGAGCTGTTTTTT	CASSDSGTGELFF
NA	TRBD2	TRBV4-1	TRBJ2-7	TGCGCCAGCAGCCAAGTGGGGCGGGGGGGGAAGTACGAGCAGTACTTC	CASSQVGRGGKYEQYF
NA	NA	TRBV20-1	TRBJ2-3	TGCAGTGCTCCATGGGCAGGGCGCTTAGATACGCAGTATTTT	CSAPWAGRLDTQYF
NA	NA	TRBV5-1	TRBJ1-5	TGCGCCAGCGGGGCTGAGTATAGCAATCAGCCCCAGCATTTT	CASGAEYSNQPQHF
NA	NA	TRBV28	TRBJ2-2	TGTGCCAGCAGTTTGGACCTGACGAACACCGGGGAGCTGTTTTTT	CASSLDLTNTGELFF
NA	NA	TRBV24-1	TRBJ1-1	TGTGCCACCAGTGACCCAACCAGGGTGAACACTGAAGCTTTCTTT	CATSDPTRVNTEAFF
few	TRBD1	TRBV20-1	TRBJ1-2	TGCAGTGCTAGCGACGGGACAGGGGAGTATGGCTACACCTTC	CSASDGTGEYGYTF
NA	NA	TRBV4-1	TRBJ1-1	TGCGCCAGCAGCCAAGTTTCGATGCAGGGCCCTGAAGCTTTCTTT	CASSQVSMQGPEAFF
few	NA	TRBV20-1	TRBJ2-3	TGCAGTGCTAGAGATCCGCCTGCGGGCACAGATACGCAGTATTTT	CSARDPPAGTDTQYF
few	NA	TRBV30	TRBJ1-1	TGTGCCTGGAGTCTTGGGGCTAACACTGAAGCTTTCTTT	CAWSLGANTEAFF
NA	NA	TRBV4-3	TRBJ2-7	TGCGCCAGCAGCCAAGATTGGGGGTGGGCCGGTACAGGGCAGTACTTC	CASSQDWGWAGTGQYF
NA	NA	TRBV18	TRBJ1-4	TGTGCCAGCTCCCCCGACCGGGGGGCAACTAATGAAAAACTGGTTTTT	CASSPDRGATNEKLVF
NA	TRBD1	TRBV7-2	TRBJ2-7	TGTGCCAGCAGCGCCAGGACAGGGACATACTACGAGCAGTACTTC	CASSARTGTYYEQYF
NA	NA	TRBV24-1	TRBJ2-5	TGTGCCACCAGTGACAGGATTCAAGAGACCCAGTACTTC	CATSDRIQETQYF
NA	NA	TRBV6-6	TRBJ2-7	TGTGCCAGCACGCGGGACAGCGGCACCTACGAGCAGTACTTC	CASTRDSGTYEQYF
NA	NA	TRBV28	TRBJ2-7	TGTACCAGCAGACAGGACGTCTCGTCTCTCAATGAGCAGTACTTC	CTSRQDVSSLNEQYF
NA	NA	TRBV6-5	TRBJ2-7	TGTGCCAGCACCAAGGAGGGGATGTACGAGCAGTACTTC	CASTKEGMYEQYF
NA	NA	TRBV12-3/TRBV12-4	TRBJ2-4	TGTGCCAGCAGTCCGAACGTAGCCAAAAACATTCAGTACTTC	CASSPNVAKNIQYF
many	NA	TRBV7-9	TRBJ2-6	TGTGCCGCCGGGGGAAACTCTGGGGCCAACGTCCTGACTTTC	CAAGGNSGANVLTF
NA	NA	TRBV11-2	TRBJ1-1	TGTGCCAGCAGCAAAATACGGGGGGTCACTGAAGCTTTCTTT	CASSKIRGVTEAFF
few	NA	TRBV3-1	TRBJ1-1	TGTGCCAGCAGCCAAGAGGGGGTACGGACTGAAGCTTTCTTT	CASSQEGVRTEAFF
few	NA	TRBV12-3/TRBV12-4	TRBJ2-2	TGTGCCAGCAGTAAAGAGGTGGTGGCCGGGGAGCTGTTTTTT	CASSKEVVAGELFF
NA	NA	TRBV7-2	TRBJ1-2	TGTGCCAGCAGCTTAGTAAACAGGGTGGCTGGCTACACCTTC	CASSLVNRVAGYTF
few	NA	TRBV4-2	TRBJ1-4	TGTGCCAGCAGCCAAGCGACGGCAGCCTCAACTAATGAAAAACTGTTTTTT	CASSQATAASTNEKLFF
few	NA	TRBV5-4	TRBJ2-1	TGTGCCAGCAGCTTGGACTCGGGCCAGCAGTTCTTC	CASSLDSGQQFF
many	TRBD2	TRBV3-1	TRBJ2-1	TGTGCCAGCAGCCCGGGCGGGGGGGTTAATGAGCAGTTCTTC	CASSPGGGVNEQFF
few	NA	TRBV12-3/TRBV12-4	TRBJ1-4	TGTGCCAGCAGTTCAACAGGGAGGACTAATGAAAAACTGTTTTTT	CASSSTGRTNEKLFF
NA	NA	TRBV3-1	TRBJ2-1	TGTGCCAGCAGCCAAGCCCTCGAAGCGCACTCCTACAATGAGCAGTTCTTC	CASSQALEAHSYNEQFF
many	NA	TRBV12-3/TRBV12-4	TRBJ1-1	TGTGCCAGCAGTTGGATCGGGACCCCCACTTGGTATGCTTTCTTT	CASSWIGTPTWYAFF
few	NA	TRBV20-1	TRBJ1-4	TGCAGTGCTAGAGATGGGGGAGACCGTAATGAAAAACTGTTTTTT	CSARDGGDRNEKLFF
many	NA	TRBV10-2	TRBJ2-5	TGCGCCAGCTCTGACCCCCTGACTTCGGGGACCCAGTACTTC	CASSDPLTSGTQYF
once	NA	TRBV5-1	TRBJ1-4	TGCGCCAGCAGCCCCCAGGCCGGGAGTGAAAAACTGTTTTTT	CASSPQAGSEKLFF
NA	NA	TRBV29-1	TRBJ1-1	TGCAGCGTACTCAGGAAGATGAACACTGAAGCTTTCTTT	CSVLRKMNTEAFF
NA	TRBD1	TRBV7-9	TRBJ2-1	TGTGCCAGCAGCTTAAAGGGACAGGGAATCCGCAATGAGCAGTTCTTC	CASSLKGQGIRNEQFF
NA	NA	TRBV28	TRBJ2-7	TGTGCCAGCAGCCGAGACATAGCCTACGAGCAGTACTTC	CASSRDIAYEQYF
few	NA	TRBV12-3/TRBV12-4	TRBJ2-3	TGTGCCAGCAGTTTTCCTCTAGCTGCCACAGATACGCAGTATTTT	CASSFPLAATDTQYF
NA	TRBD2	TRBV29-1	TRBJ2-3	TGCAGCGTTGACCTTTGGCGGGAGGGGATCGTGAGCACAGATACGCAGTATTTT	CSVDLWREGIVSTDTQYF
few	NA	TRBV7-9	TRBJ2-3	TGTGCCAGCAGCCTCGGACACGGAATTACTAGCACAGATACGCAGTATTTT	CASSLGHGITSTDTQYF
few	NA	TRBV10-2	TRBJ2-5	TGCGCCACCGCGGGGACGGGAGAGACCCAGTACTTC	CATAGTGETQYF
few	NA	TRBV7-2	TRBJ2-5	TGTGCCAGCAGCTTAGGTGAGCTTGCTGCCAGAGGGACCCAGTACTTC	CASSLGELAARGTQYF
NA	TRBD2	TRBV7-9	TRBJ2-7	TGTGCCAGCACCCCGATACTAGCGGGGGACTTAAGGCAGTACTTC	CASTPILAGDLRQYF
NA	NA	TRBV9	TRBJ2-5	TGTGCCAGCAGCGTAGAGCGGCACCTCCAAGAGACCCAGTACTTC	CASSVERHLQETQYF
few	NA	TRBV6-5	TRBJ2-1	TGTGCCAGCAGTTACCTACGGGGGACACACAATGAGCAGTTCTTC	CASSYLRGTHNEQFF
NA	TRBD2	TRBV12-3/TRBV12-4	TRBJ2-1	TGTGCCAGCACCCGGGGAAGCGGGAGAGAATACAATGAGCAGTTCTTC	CASTRGSGREYNEQFF
NA	NA	TRBV12-3/TRBV12-4	TRBJ2-3	TGTGCCAGCAGTTTGTACGTCCCCCACACAGATACGCAGTATTTT	CASSLYVPHTDTQYF
few	TRBD2	TRBV6-1	TRBJ2-5	TGTGCCAGCAGCAAGACCGGGACTAGCGAAGAGACCCAGTACTTC	CASSKTGTSEETQYF
NA	NA	TRBV10-3	TRBJ1-2	NA	CASTHEESYGCTF
NA	NA	TRBV5-1	TRBJ2-3	TGCGCCAGCACCTTGGCGGGACAGTCTACGCAGTATTTT	CASTLAGQSTQYF
few	TRBD2	TRBV7-2	TRBJ2-1	TGTGCCAGCAGCTTAGCTAGCGGGGAATACAATGAGCAGTTCTTC	CASSLASGEYNEQFF